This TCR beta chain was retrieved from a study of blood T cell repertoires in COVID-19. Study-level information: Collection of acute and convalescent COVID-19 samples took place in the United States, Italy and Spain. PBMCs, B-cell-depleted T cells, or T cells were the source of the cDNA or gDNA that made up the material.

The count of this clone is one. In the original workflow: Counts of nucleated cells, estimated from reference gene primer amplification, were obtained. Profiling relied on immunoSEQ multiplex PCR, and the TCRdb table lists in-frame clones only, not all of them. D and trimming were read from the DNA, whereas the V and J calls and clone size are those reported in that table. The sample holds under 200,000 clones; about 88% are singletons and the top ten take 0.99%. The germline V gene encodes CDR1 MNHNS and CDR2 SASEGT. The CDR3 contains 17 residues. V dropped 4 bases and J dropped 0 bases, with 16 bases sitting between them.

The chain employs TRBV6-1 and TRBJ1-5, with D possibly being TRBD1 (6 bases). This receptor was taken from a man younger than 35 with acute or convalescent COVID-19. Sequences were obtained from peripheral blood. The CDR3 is CASSANRVGYSNQPQHF. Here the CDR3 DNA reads TGTGCCAGCAGTGCGAACAGGGTCGGGTATAGCAATCAGCCCCAGCATTTT.